The clone carrying this T cell receptor (beta chain) has just a few counts. The record originates from a study of blood T cell repertoires in COVID-19. The assay was immunoSEQ multiplex PCR, and TCRdb's table has in-frame clones only and misses some. The table records under 100,000 clones, about 70% of them present only once. Germline loops: CDR1 SQVTM, CDR2 ANQGSEA. The CDR3 runs 14 residues. The J segment lost 3 bases and the V segment lost 5 bases, leaving 6 bases of the junction unmatched. This chain uses TRBV29-1 with TRBJ1-3; 8 positions match TRBD1. Sequencing used peripheral blood. This TCR was sampled from an elderly woman with active or convalescent COVID-19. This chain's CDR3 is CSVTDRDHGNTIYF. DNA of the CDR3: TGCAGCGTTACGGACAGGGATCATGGAAACACCATATATTTT.